The 17 T cell receptor beta chains given below trace back to one sample, sequenced in a study of technical replicates of blood from several donors. Clones were read by immunoSEQ multiplex PCR, and TCRdb kept only the in-frame ones, dropping some. In the table there are tens of thousands of clones, 85% to 95% of which are singletons. Sequenced: T cells isolated from PBMCs. Every receptor here comes from a human donor in good health.

The chain is built from TRBV6-5 and TRBJ2-7; D gene uncertain. Germline CDR1 MNHEY, CDR2 SVGAGI. The V end lost 8 bases, the J end lost 1 base, and 15 bases lay between the germline ends. This CDR3 contains 14 residues. The CDR3 DNA reads TGTGCCAGCGGATGGGTTGGAGCTTCCTACGAGCAGTACTTC. It codes for CASGWVGASYEQYF.

The V gene is TRBV6-5, the J gene TRBJ1-1; tentative D call: TRBD1 (5 bases). The V end lost 0 bases, the J end lost 5 bases, and 10 bases lay between the germline ends. From germline, CDR1 is MNHEY and CDR2 SVGAGI. The CDR3 loop spans 14 amino acids. The CDR3 DNA is TGTGCCAGCAGTTACTCTTGGGGGGGGACTGAAGCTTTCTTT. Protein sequence: CASSYSWGGTEAFF.

The rearrangement uses TRBV4-3 and TRBJ2-3; unclear D gene. Germline CDR1 is LGHNA and CDR2 is YSLEER. V shed 0 bases and J shed 0 bases, with 10 bases lying between them. There are 16 residues in the CDR3. The CDR3 protein is CASSQDLDTSTDTQYF. DNA for the CDR3: TGCGCCAGCAGCCAAGACTTAGATACTAGCACAGATACGCAGTATTTT.

In its sample, this clone was seen a few times. This rearrangement joins TRBV27 to TRBJ1-5; D remains ambiguous. V shed 5 bases and J shed 0 bases, with 5 bases lying between them. The CDR3 length is 13 residues. Germline V gives CDR1 MNHEY, CDR2 SMNVEV (reference sequence). CDR3 coding DNA: TGTGCCAGCAGTAATCGTAGCAATCAGCCCCAGCATTTT. Protein: CASSNRSNQPQHF.

The chain is built from TRBV6-4 and TRBJ2-7, with 8 bases lining up with TRBD2. This CDR3 spans 15 amino acids. With V trimmed by 2 bases and J by 4 bases, 7 bases remained unmatched. The germline CDR1 and CDR2 sequences are MRHNA and SNTAGT. The CDR3 DNA sequence: TGTGCCAGCAGTGACATAGCGGGATACCCTTACGAGCAGTACTTC. Residues: CASSDIAGYPYEQYF.

The chain couples TRBV29-1 to TRBJ1-1; 10 bases align to TRBD1. This CDR3 is built from 16 residues. CDR1 and CDR2 (germline): SQVTM, ANQGSEA. J was trimmed by 1 base and V by 6 bases; bases with no gene match: 11. In DNA form, the CDR3 reads TGCAGCGTCCCCATTGGGACAGGGGTGGGGAACACTGAAGCTTTCTTT. It translates to CSVPIGTGVGNTEAFF.

J is TRBJ2-1 and V is TRBV5-4, with TRBD2 identical over 7 bases. Trimming took 4 bases from V and 1 from J; bases not matched to a gene: 8. The germline CDR1 and CDR2 sequences are SGHNT and YYREEE (reference sequence). This CDR3 contains 16 residues. The CDR3 protein is CASSPGRSGSYNEQFF. DNA for the CDR3: TGTGCCAGCAGCCCCGGGCGTAGCGGGTCCTACAATGAGCAGTTCTTC.

This clone was detected once. The V gene is TRBV9, the J gene TRBJ1-1; 10 positions match TRBD1. From germline, CDR1 is SGDLS and CDR2 YYNGEE. After removal of 5 bases from V and 8 bases from J, the junction contained 9 bases not matched to a gene. The CDR3 length is 14 residues. CDR3 in amino acids: CASSGDRGPTEAFF. For the CDR3, the DNA is TGTGCCAGCAGTGGTGACAGGGGGCCGACCGAAGCTTTCTTT.

The CDR3 nucleotides are TGTGCCAGCAGTTTATTAGGGCAGGGGTCCACAGATACGCAGTATTTT. As protein: CASSLLGQGSTDTQYF. The chain is built from TRBV28 and TRBJ2-3; D might be TRBD1 (6 bases). V was shortened by 1 base and J by 2 bases, with 13 bases between the two germline ends. Germline V gene data show CDR1 as MDHEN and CDR2 as SYDVKM. This CDR3 has 16 residues.

The chain joins TRBV6-5 to TRBJ2-1, with a possible D match to TRBD2 (5 bases). This CDR3 region has 13 residues. The germline V and J ends were trimmed by 5 bases and 8 bases, with 13 bases remaining between them. CDR1 is MNHEY and CDR2 is SVGAGI in the germline V gene. The DNA of the CDR3 is TGTGCCAGCAGTGTTACTAGTATGCATGAGCAGTTCTTC. It is translated as CASSVTSMHEQFF.

This clone appeared a single time. This rearrangement joins TRBV19 to TRBJ2-7, with 8 bases aligning to TRBD2. J was trimmed by 4 bases and V by 1 base; bases with no gene match: 9. CDR1 is LNHDA and CDR2 is SQIVND in the germline V gene (reference sequence). The CDR3 is made up of 16 amino acids. CDR3: CASSIALTGGRYEQYF. In nucleotides, the CDR3 is TGTGCCAGTAGTATAGCCTTGACGGGAGGGAGGTACGAGCAGTACTTC.

This chain connects TRBV30 to TRBJ1-2; a weak D match, TRBD1 (5 bases). V was clipped by 2 bases and J by 8 bases, with 27 bases between them. The V gene's germline CDR1 is GTSNPN and CDR2 SVGIG (reference sequence). The CDR3 consists of 17 residues. Here the CDR3 DNA reads TGTGCCTGGAGTCGCCCTTACCCTTGGCAGGGCCTCGGAGGCTACACCTTC. This gives the protein CAWSRPYPWQGLGGYTF.

V gene TRBV28 combines with J gene TRBJ1-1; 7 nucleotides match TRBD1. V gave up 6 bases and J gave up 5 bases; unmatched junction bases: 6. The CDR3 extends over 13 amino acids. The germline gives CDR1 MDHEN, CDR2 SYDVKM. The chain's CDR3 is CASSAPRGTEAFF. The CDR3 DNA reads TGTGCCAGCAGCGCCCCCAGGGGGACTGAAGCTTTCTTT.

The chain uses TRBV19 and TRBJ2-1, with D perhaps matching TRBD2 (5 bases). V lost 10 bases and J 7 bases, leaving 17 bases between the germline ends. The CDR3 length is 13 residues. Germline lookup yields CDR1 LNHDA and CDR2 SQIVND (reference sequence). CDR3 sequence reads: CATSEALGNEQFF. As DNA, the CDR3 is TGTGCCACTTCGGAGGCCCTAGGGAATGAGCAGTTCTTC. The whole variable domain, filled in from reference TRBV19 and TRBJ2-1, reads DGGITQSPKYLFRKEGQNVTLSCEQNLNHDAMYWYRQDPGQGLRLIYYSQIVNDFQKGDIAEGYSVSREKKESFPLTVTSAQKNPTAFYLCATSEALGNEQFFGPGTRLTVL.

The V gene is TRBV30, the J gene TRBJ2-3, with 7 positions matching TRBD2. Trimming removed 3 bases from V and 5 bases from J; junction bases left unmatched: 5. The CDR3 runs 13 residues. CDR1 GTSNPN and CDR2 SVGIG come from the germline V gene (reference sequence). The CDR3 loop is CAWRGREQDTQYF. CDR3 DNA sequence: TGTGCCTGGAGGGGGCGGGAGCAAGATACGCAGTATTTT.

The rearrangement joins TRBV7-9 to TRBJ2-1; 11 bases map to TRBD2. V shed 3 bases and J 4 bases; nucleotides not matched to a gene: 5. The germline CDR1 and CDR2 sequences are SEHNR and FQNEAQ (reference sequence). The CDR3 runs 16 residues. Written as DNA, the CDR3 is TGTGCCAGCAGCTTGTTGCCTAGCGGGAGGTACAATGAGCAGTTCTTC. It is translated as CASSLLPSGRYNEQFF. The entire variable domain, with the rest obtained from reference TRBV7-9 and TRBJ2-1, is as follows: DTGVSQNPRHKITKRGQNVTFRCDPISEHNRLYWYRQTLGQGPEFLTYFQNEAQLEKSRLLSDRFSAERPKGSFSTLEIQRTEQGDSAMYLCASSLLPSGRYNEQFFGPGTRLTVL.

The V gene is TRBV6-9, the J gene TRBJ2-1; 12 nucleotides match TRBD2. CDR3 length: 15 residues. Germline loops: CDR1 MNHGY, CDR2 SVAAGI. The ends lost 6 bases at V and 7 bases at J; junction bases unmatched: 7. DNA of the CDR3: TGTGCCAGCAGCAGACTAGCGGGAGTGATAAATGAGCAGTTCTTC. It is translated as CASSRLAGVINEQFF.